A selection of T cell receptor beta chains follows, all from one sample in a study of shared clonotypes between healthy human individuals. TCRdb keeps only in-frame clones here, not all; method: immunoSEQ multiplex PCR. The repertoire holds fewer than 1 million clones, with 90% to 97% as singletons. Sequences were obtained from naive CD8+ T cells sorted from blood. The receptors were gathered from a man younger than 45 in good health. Both conserved end residues are part of each CDR3. Each record gives: V gene, CDR3 length, D gene, clone size, J gene, CDR3 protein, CDR3 DNA. A D gene is named only where the DNA matches it firmly. Clone size is stated in some rows and not others, as once, few, many or a class when expanded.

TRBV28	18	.	.	TRBJ2-7	CASSFPRKSPAGSYEQYF	TGTGCCAGCAGTTTCCCCAGGAAGAGCCCGGCGGGATCCTACGAGCAGTACTTC
TRBV5-1	14	.	.	TRBJ2-5	CASSFMWDRETQYF	TGCGCCAGCAGCTTTATGTGGGACCGGGAGACCCAGTACTTC
TRBV7-9	14	.	.	TRBJ1-2	CASSRGGGHYGYTF	TGTGCCAGCAGCCGAGGGGGGGGCCACTATGGCTACACCTTC
TRBV5-1	17	TRBD1	.	TRBJ2-7	CASSDRDRGRIGHEQYF	TGCGCCAGCAGCGACCGGGACAGGGGAAGGATTGGTCACGAGCAGTACTTC
TRBV29-1	15	.	.	TRBJ1-1	CSVYLLSEENTEAFF	TGCAGCGTTTACCTACTTTCCGAGGAGAACACTGAAGCTTTCTTT
TRBV27	15	.	.	TRBJ2-7	CASSSVREGTYEQYF	TGTGCCAGCAGTTCTGTCAGGGAAGGGACCTACGAGCAGTACTTC
TRBV10-2	17	.	once	TRBJ1-5	CASSESSDSPRDQPQHF	TGCGCCAGCAGTGAGTCGTCCGACAGCCCGAGAGATCAGCCCCAGCATTTT
TRBV7-9	15	.	.	TRBJ2-1	CASSLVSGRDDEQFF	TGTGCCAGCAGCTTAGTTTCCGGCAGGGACGATGAGCAGTTCTTC
TRBV6-5	15	TRBD1	.	TRBJ2-7	CASRRGQGNLYEQYF	TGTGCCAGCAGGCGGGGACAGGGAAATCTCTACGAGCAGTACTTC
TRBV29-1	12	.	.	TRBJ1-1	CSVEIMNTEAFF	TGCAGCGTTGAAATAATGAACACTGAAGCTTTCTTT
TRBV7-8	15	TRBD2	.	TRBJ2-5	CASSSGAGVGETQYF	TGTGCCAGCAGCTCGGGAGCGGGAGTTGGGGAGACCCAGTACTTC
TRBV7-9	15	.	.	TRBJ2-3	CASSLALGGKVTQYF	TGTGCCAGCAGCTTAGCGCTTGGGGGCAAAGTTACGCAGTATTTT
TRBV29-1	13	.	.	TRBJ2-1	CSVGLPVDNEQFF	TGCAGCGTTGGACTCCCGGTGGACAATGAGCAGTTCTTC
TRBV9	14	TRBD1	.	TRBJ2-5	CASSVPDREETQYF	TGTGCCAGCAGCGTACCCGACAGGGAAGAGACCCAGTACTTC
TRBV11-2	13	.	.	TRBJ2-4	CASSLSPSYIQYF	TGTGCCAGCAGCTTGTCGCCTTCCTACATTCAGTACTTC
TRBV11-2	15	.	.	TRBJ1-3	CASSYLPSSGNTIYF	TGTGCCAGCAGCTACTTGCCGAGCTCTGGAAACACCATATATTTT
TRBV9	14	.	.	TRBJ1-1	CASGASEGRTEAFF	TGTGCCAGCGGGGCCTCTGAGGGGCGGACTGAAGCTTTCTTT
TRBV5-4	15	.	.	TRBJ1-2	CASSLRDVANYGYTF	TGTGCCAGCAGCTTACGGGACGTAGCTAACTATGGCTACACCTTC
TRBV27	13	.	.	TRBJ1-3	CASSLDSGNTIYF	TGTGCCAGCAGTCTTGATTCTGGAAACACCATATATTTT
TRBV28	14	TRBD1	.	TRBJ2-7	CASSFRTGGYEQYF	TGTGCCAGCAGTTTCAGGACAGGGGGCTACGAGCAGTACTTC
TRBV6-5	13	.	.	TRBJ1-1	CASSYSMNTEAFF	TGTGCCAGCAGTTACTCCATGAACACTGAAGCTTTCTTT
TRBV5-1	16	TRBD2	.	TRBJ2-2	CASSLVAGEYTGELFF	TGCGCCAGCAGCTTGGTTGCGGGAGAGTACACCGGGGAGCTGTTTTTT
TRBV10-3	14	TRBD2	.	TRBJ2-7	CAIRLAGPSYEQYF	TGTGCCATCAGGCTAGCGGGGCCGTCCTACGAGCAGTACTTC
TRBV28	19	TRBD2	.	TRBJ2-7	CASSRPPGTSGRSSYEQYF	TGTGCCAGCAGCCGGCCGCCCGGGACTAGCGGAAGGAGCTCCTACGAGCAGTACTTC